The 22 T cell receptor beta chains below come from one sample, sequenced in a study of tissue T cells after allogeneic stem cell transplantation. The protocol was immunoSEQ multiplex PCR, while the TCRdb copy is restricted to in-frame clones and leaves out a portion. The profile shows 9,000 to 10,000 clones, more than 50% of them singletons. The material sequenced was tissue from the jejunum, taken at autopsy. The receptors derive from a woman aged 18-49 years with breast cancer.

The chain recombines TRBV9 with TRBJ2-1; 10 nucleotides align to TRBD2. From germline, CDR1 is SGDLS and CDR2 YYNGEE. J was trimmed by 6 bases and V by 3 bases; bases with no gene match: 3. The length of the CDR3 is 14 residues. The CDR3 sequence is CASSEAGGINEQFF. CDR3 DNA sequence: TGTGCCAGCAGCGAAGCGGGGGGGATCAATGAGCAGTTCTTC. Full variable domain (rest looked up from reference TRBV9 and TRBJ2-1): DSGVTQTPKHLITATGQRVTLRCSPRSGDLSVYWYQQSLDQGLQFLIQYYNGEERAKGNILERFSAQQFPDLHSELNLSSLELGDSALYFCASSEAGGINEQFFGPGTRLTVL.

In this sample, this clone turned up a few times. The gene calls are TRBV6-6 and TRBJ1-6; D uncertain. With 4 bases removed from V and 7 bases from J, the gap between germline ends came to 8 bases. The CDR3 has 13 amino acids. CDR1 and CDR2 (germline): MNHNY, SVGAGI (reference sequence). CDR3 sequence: CASSSVANSPLHF. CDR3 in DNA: TGTGCCAGCAGTTCGGTAGCGAATTCACCCCTCCACTTT.

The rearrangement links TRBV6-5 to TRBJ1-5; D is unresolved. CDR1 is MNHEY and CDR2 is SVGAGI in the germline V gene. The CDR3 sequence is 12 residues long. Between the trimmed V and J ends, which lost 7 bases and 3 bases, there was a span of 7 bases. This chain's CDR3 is CASKEYNQPQHF. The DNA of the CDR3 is TGTGCCAGCAAGGAGTACAATCAGCCCCAGCATTTT.

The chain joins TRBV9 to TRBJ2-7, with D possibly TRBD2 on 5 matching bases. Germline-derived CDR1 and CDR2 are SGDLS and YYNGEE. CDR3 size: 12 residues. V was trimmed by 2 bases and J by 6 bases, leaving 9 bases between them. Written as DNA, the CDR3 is TGTGCCAGCAGCGTGAACAGCGGCGAGCAGTACTTC. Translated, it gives CASSVNSGEQYF.

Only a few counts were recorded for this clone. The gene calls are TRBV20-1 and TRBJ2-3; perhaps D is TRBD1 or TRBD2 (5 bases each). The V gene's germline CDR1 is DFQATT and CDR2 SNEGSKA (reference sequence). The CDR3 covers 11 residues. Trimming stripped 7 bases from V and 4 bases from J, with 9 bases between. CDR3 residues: CSVRGADTQYF. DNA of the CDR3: TGCAGTGTTCGGGGCGCAGATACGCAGTATTTT.

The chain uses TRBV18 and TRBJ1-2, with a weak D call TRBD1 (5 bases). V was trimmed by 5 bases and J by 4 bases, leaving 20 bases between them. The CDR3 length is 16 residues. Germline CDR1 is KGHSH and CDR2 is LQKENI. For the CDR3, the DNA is TGTGCCAGCTCAGTCGGCGGGCAGGGCGGAGGCTATGGCTACACCTTC. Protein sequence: CASSVGGQGGGYGYTF.

CDR3 protein: CASSSAGDREYF. CDR3 nucleotides: TGTGCCAGCAGCTCAGCAGGGGACAGGGAGTACTTC. This rearrangement joins TRBV7-9 to TRBJ2-5; 9 bases align to TRBD1. Germline V gene sequence: CDR1 SEHNR, CDR2 FQNEAQ (reference sequence). V shed 4 bases, J shed 12 bases, and the junction held 6 bases outside the gene matches. This CDR3 region has 12 residues.

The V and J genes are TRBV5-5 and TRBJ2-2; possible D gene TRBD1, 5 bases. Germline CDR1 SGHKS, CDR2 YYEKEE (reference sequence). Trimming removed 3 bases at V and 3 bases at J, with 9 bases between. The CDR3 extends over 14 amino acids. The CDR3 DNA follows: TGTGCCAGCAGCTCCGACAGATACACCGGGGAGCTGTTTTTT. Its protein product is CASSSDRYTGELFF.

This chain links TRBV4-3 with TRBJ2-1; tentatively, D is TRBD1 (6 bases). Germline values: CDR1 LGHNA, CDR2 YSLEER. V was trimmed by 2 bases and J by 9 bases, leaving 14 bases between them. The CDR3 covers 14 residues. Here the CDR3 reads CASSQRTPDSEQFF. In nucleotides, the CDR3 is TGCGCCAGCAGCCAACGGACCCCGGACAGTGAGCAGTTCTTC.

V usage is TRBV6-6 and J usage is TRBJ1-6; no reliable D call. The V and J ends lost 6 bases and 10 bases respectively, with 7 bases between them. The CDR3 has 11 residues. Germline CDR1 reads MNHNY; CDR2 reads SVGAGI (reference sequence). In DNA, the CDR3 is TGTGCCAGCAGGGGAGGCTCACCCCTCCACTTT. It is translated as CASRGGSPLHF.

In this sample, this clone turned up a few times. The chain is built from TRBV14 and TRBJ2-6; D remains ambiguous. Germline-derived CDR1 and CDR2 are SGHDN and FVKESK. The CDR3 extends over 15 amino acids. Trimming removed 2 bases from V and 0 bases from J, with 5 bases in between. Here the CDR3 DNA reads TGTGCCAGCAGCCAATATCTCTCTGGGGCCAACGTCCTGACTTTC. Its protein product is CASSQYLSGANVLTF.

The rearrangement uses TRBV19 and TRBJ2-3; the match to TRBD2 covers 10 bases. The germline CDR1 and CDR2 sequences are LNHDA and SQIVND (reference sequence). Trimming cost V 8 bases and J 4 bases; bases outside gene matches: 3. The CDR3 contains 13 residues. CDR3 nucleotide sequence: TGTGCCAGTTCAGCGGGAGGGCCAGATACGCAGTATTTT. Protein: CASSAGGPDTQYF.

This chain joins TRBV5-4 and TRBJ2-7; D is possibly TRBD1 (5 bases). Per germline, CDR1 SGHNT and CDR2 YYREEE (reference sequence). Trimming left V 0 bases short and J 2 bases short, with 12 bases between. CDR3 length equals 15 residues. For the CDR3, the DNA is TGTGCCAGCAGCTTGGAAGAAGGCAGGGCCTACGAGCAGTACTTC. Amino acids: CASSLEEGRAYEQYF.

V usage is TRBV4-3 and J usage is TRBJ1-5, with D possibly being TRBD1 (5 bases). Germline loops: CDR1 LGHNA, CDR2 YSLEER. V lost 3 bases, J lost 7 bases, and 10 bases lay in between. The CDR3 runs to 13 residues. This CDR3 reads CASSQRKGQPQHF. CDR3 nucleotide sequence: TGCGCCAGCAGCCAGCGAAAGGGGCAGCCCCAGCATTTT.

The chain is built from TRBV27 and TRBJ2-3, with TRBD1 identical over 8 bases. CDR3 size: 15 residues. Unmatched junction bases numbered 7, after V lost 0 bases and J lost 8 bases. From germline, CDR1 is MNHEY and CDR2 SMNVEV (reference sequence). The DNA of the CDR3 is TGTGCCAGCAGTTTATCGGCAGGGGGCTCAGGTACGCAGTATTTT. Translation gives CASSLSAGGSGTQYF.

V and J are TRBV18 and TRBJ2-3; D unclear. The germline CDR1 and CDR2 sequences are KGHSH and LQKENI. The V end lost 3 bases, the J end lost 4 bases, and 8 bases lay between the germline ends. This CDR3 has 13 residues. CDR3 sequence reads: CASSPDAPDTQYF. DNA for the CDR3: TGTGCCAGCTCACCGGATGCTCCAGATACGCAGTATTTT.

Here the CDR3 reads CARRRGDEQYF. DNA of the CDR3: TGTGCCCGGAGGAGGGGGGACGAGCAGTACTTC. J is TRBJ2-7 and V is TRBV6-9; either TRBD1 or TRBD2 may fit D (6 bases each). The CDR3 spans 11 residues. The V end lost 11 bases, the J end lost 5 bases, and 13 bases lay between the germline ends. CDR1 MNHGY and CDR2 SVAAGI come from the germline V gene.

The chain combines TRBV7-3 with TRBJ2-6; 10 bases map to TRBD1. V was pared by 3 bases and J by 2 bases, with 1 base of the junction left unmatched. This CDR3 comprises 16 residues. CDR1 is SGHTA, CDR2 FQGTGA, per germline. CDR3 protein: CASSLTGGAGANVLTF. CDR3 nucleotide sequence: TGTGCCAGCAGCTTGACAGGGGGCGCTGGGGCCAACGTCCTGACTTTC.

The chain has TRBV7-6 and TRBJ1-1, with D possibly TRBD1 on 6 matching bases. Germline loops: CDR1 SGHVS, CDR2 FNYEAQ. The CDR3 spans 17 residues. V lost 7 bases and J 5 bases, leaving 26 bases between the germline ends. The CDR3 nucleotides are TGTGCCAGCACCCCGGTGCCTAGCCAGGGGTGGAGTACTGAAGCTTTCTTT. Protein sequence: CASTPVPSQGWSTEAFF.

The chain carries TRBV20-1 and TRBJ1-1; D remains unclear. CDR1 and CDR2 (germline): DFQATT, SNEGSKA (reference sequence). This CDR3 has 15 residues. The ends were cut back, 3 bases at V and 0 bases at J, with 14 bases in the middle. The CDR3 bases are TGCAGTGCTAGTATCCCCCGAGAAATGAACACTGAAGCTTTCTTT. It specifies CSASIPREMNTEAFF.

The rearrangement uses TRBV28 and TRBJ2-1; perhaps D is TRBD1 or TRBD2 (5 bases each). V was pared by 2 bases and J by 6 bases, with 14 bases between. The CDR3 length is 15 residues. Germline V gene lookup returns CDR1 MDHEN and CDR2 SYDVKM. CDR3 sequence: CASSLRGRRSNEQFF. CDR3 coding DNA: TGTGCCAGCAGTTTACGGGGACGGCGGAGCAATGAGCAGTTCTTC. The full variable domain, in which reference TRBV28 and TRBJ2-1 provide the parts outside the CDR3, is DVKVTQSSRYLVKRTGEKVFLECVQDMDHENMFWYRQDPGLGLRLIYFSYDVKMKEKGDIPEGYSVSREKKERFSLILESASTNQTSMYLCASSLRGRRSNEQFFGPGTRLTVL.

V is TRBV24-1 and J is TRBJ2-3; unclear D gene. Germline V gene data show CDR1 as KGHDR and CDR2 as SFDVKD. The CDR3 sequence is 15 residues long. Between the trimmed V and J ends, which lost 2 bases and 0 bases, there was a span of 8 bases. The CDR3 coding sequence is TGTGCCACCAGTGATTCTAGGACCAGCACAGATACGCAGTATTTT. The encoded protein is CATSDSRTSTDTQYF.